This is a list of T cell receptor beta chains from one sample in a study of blood T cell repertoires in COVID-19. Profiled with immunoSEQ multiplex PCR; TCRdb holds only in-frame clones, not every one. The profile shows approximately 300,000 clones, about nine tenths of them singletons. Sequencing was performed on PBMCs or T cells enriched from blood (not recorded which). The origin of the receptors is a man between 60 and 75 years old who had recovered from COVID-19. CDR3s include the opening cysteine and the closing phenylalanine or tryptophan. D genes are given only for firm matches. Clone size is stated in some rows and not others, as once, few, many or a class when expanded.

V	size	D	J	DNA	CDR3
TRBV4-1	few	-	TRBJ2-6	TGCGCCAGCAGCTCTCCCACAGGCTCTGGGGCCAACGTCCTGACTTTC	CASSSPTGSGANVLTF
TRBV27	-	TRBD1	TRBJ2-2	TGTGCCAGCAGCTGGGACAGGGACATCACCGGGGAGCTGTTTTTT	CASSWDRDITGELFF
TRBV29-1	-	TRBD1	TRBJ1-2	TGCAGCGCTGACCGACAGGGCTATGGCTACACCTTC	CSADRQGYGYTF
TRBV4-2	-	TRBD2	TRBJ2-7	TGTGCCAGCAGCCAACCGACTAGCGGGAGTGGGGGCGAGCAGTACTTC	CASSQPTSGSGGEQYF
TRBV18	-	-	TRBJ2-7	TGTGCCAGCTCACCACGGGCTTCAGCGGACTCCTACGAGCAGTACTTC	CASSPRASADSYEQYF
TRBV28	-	-	TRBJ2-7	TGTGCCAGCATTCAAGGGGGGGTTCCCTACGAGCAGTACTTC	CASIQGGVPYEQYF
TRBV10-1	-	-	TRBJ1-4	TGCGCCAGCAGTTTGAGGTGGACTAATGAAAAACTGTTTTTT	CASSLRWTNEKLFF
TRBV7-2	-	-	TRBJ1-2	TGTGCCAGCAGCTTAGGCGGTAACTATGGCTACACCTTC	CASSLGGNYGYTF
TRBV5-1	-	TRBD2	TRBJ2-3	TGCGCCAGCAGCTTCGGCGGGAGTTGGACAGATACGCAGTATTTT	CASSFGGSWTDTQYF
TRBV7-9	-	-	TRBJ2-3	TGTGCCAGCAGCTTAGGTCACGGGTCCCGATCCACAGATACGCAGTATTTT	CASSLGHGSRSTDTQYF
TRBV6-1	-	TRBD2	TRBJ2-7	TGTGCCAGCAGTGAAGCCCCCGGGAGGGCCTACGAGCAGTACTTC	CASSEAPGRAYEQYF
TRBV11-2	-	TRBD1	TRBJ2-5	TGTGCCAGCAGCCCAGGGACAGGAGAAGAGACCCAGTACTTC	CASSPGTGEETQYF
TRBV4-3	-	-	TRBJ1-6	TGCGCCAGCAGCCGGACAGATTATAATTCACCCCTCCACTTT	CASSRTDYNSPLHF
TRBV9	-	TRBD1	TRBJ1-5	TGTGCCAGCAGCGCCGGGGACAGGGGGAGCAATCAGCCCCAGCATTTT	CASSAGDRGSNQPQHF
TRBV5-1	-	TRBD1	TRBJ1-4	TGCGCCAGCAGCCCTGGACAGGGGGGGACTAATGAAAAACTGTTTTTT	CASSPGQGGTNEKLFF
TRBV18	-	-	TRBJ2-5	TGTGCCAGCTCATACACAGGGATGGAAGAGACCCAGTACTTC	CASSYTGMEETQYF
TRBV28	-	TRBD1	TRBJ1-2	TGTGCCAGCAGTCTCCGACAGGGAAGTTTTGGCTACACCTTC	CASSLRQGSFGYTF
TRBV6-1	-	-	TRBJ2-2	TGTGCCAGCACGCGAGCGCTCACCGGGGAGCTGTTTTTT	CASTRALTGELFF
TRBV5-5	-	-	TRBJ2-3	TGTGCCAGTGACACGAACACAGATACGCAGTATTTT	CASDTNTDTQYF
TRBV10-1	-	TRBD1	TRBJ2-6	TGCGCCAGCAGTGAGGGCCCAGCCAGGGGGCACCCTGGGGCCAACGTCCTGACTTTC	CASSEGPARGHPGANVLTF
TRBV29-1	-	-	TRBJ1-1	TGCAGCGTTGAAGGAGGCCCTGAAGCTTTCTTT	CSVEGGPEAFF
TRBV6-2/TRBV6-3	-	TRBD2	TRBJ2-3	TGTGCCAGCAGTTACTCAATCGGGGCGGGAGGCTCAGATACGCAGTATTTT	CASSYSIGAGGSDTQYF
TRBV7-9	-	TRBD1	TRBJ2-2	TGTGCCAGCAGCTTCCCCGGACAGGGAGTCCAAGGGGAGCTGTTTTTT	CASSFPGQGVQGELFF
TRBV7-2	-	-	TRBJ2-5	TGTGCCAGCAGCTTAACTGGGGGAGGAGAGACCCAGTACTTC	CASSLTGGGETQYF
TRBV7-2	-	TRBD1	TRBJ2-5	TGTGCCAGCAGCGACAGGGGCCCCCGGGGGGAGACCCAGTACTTC	CASSDRGPRGETQYF
TRBV5-4	few	-	TRBJ1-3	TGTGCCAGCAGCTCTGGACGGGGCTCTGGAAACACCATATATTTT	CASSSGRGSGNTIYF
TRBV5-1	-	-	TRBJ2-1	TGCGCCAGCCAGGAGTTACGGGGTGGTTCCTACAATGAGCAGTTCTTC	CASQELRGGSYNEQFF
TRBV12-3/TRBV12-4	few	-	TRBJ1-5	TGTGCCAGCAGTTCAGGGCAGCCCCAGCATTTT	CASSSGQPQHF
TRBV20-1	-	TRBD1	TRBJ1-6	TGCAGTGCTAGTGCAGACAGGGTCGGGTCACCCCTCCACTTT	CSASADRVGSPLHF
TRBV19	-	-	TRBJ2-5	TGTGCCAGTAGCCCCGGCAAGGGGTCCCAAGAGACCCAGTACTTC	CASSPGKGSQETQYF
TRBV7-5	-	-	TRBJ2-7	TGTGTCAGAAGTTATAAGGGGGGGACTAGCGGGACGGCGAACTACGAGCAGTACTTC	CVRSYKGGTSGTANYEQYF
TRBV18	-	TRBD1	TRBJ1-2	TGTGCCAGCTCACCCGGGACAGGGGGCAATGGCTACACCTTC	CASSPGTGGNGYTF
TRBV25-1	-	TRBD1	TRBJ1-2	TGTGCCACCTCCGGGACAGCCAACTATGGCTACACCTTC	CATSGTANYGYTF
TRBV28	-	TRBD2	TRBJ2-7	TGTGCCAGCACCAGCGGGAGCGACCCCTACGAGCAGTACTTC	CASTSGSDPYEQYF
TRBV9	-	-	TRBJ2-2	TGTGCCAGCAGCTGGAGGGCCGGGGAGCTGTTTTTT	CASSWRAGELFF
TRBV5-4	-	TRBD2	TRBJ2-3	TGTGCCAGCAGCATCGGACTAGCAGCAGATACGCAGTATTTT	CASSIGLAADTQYF
TRBV9	-	TRBD1	TRBJ1-4	TGTGCCAGCAGCGAGGGGGGACAGGGCCTGAGGGAAAAACTGTTTTTT	CASSEGGQGLREKLFF
TRBV25-1	-	TRBD2	TRBJ2-7	TGTGCCAGCACCCAAGCGGGAGCCACCTACGAGCAGTACTTC	CASTQAGATYEQYF
TRBV3-1/TRBV3-2	-	-	TRBJ1-2	TGTGCCAGCAGCCAAGCAGGGGTCAACTATGGCTACACCTTC	CASSQAGVNYGYTF
TRBV5-6	-	-	TRBJ1-2	TGTGCCAGCAGCTCGATCTCCGGATCGCGGGTAGACTATGGCTACACCTTC	CASSSISGSRVDYGYTF
TRBV2	-	-	TRBJ1-1	TGTGCCAGCAGTGACTCCTCCAACACTGAAGCTTTCTTT	CASSDSSNTEAFF
TRBV6-6	once	TRBD1	TRBJ1-6	TGTGCCAGCTGGGACAGGGATAACTCACCCCTCCACTTT	CASWDRDNSPLHF
TRBV10-1	once	TRBD1	TRBJ2-7	TGCGCCAGAAGACAGGGTTCCCACGAGCAGTACTTC	CARRQGSHEQYF
TRBV6-2/TRBV6-3	-	TRBD2	TRBJ2-1	TGTGCCAGCAGCCCTTTCCTAGCGGGAGGATACAATGAGCAGTTCTTC	CASSPFLAGGYNEQFF
TRBV28	-	TRBD2	TRBJ2-1	TGTGCCAGCAGTTTATCAGCGGGAGGGCCCTACAATGAGCAGTTCTTC	CASSLSAGGPYNEQFF
TRBV27	-	TRBD1	TRBJ1-4	TGTGCCAGCAGTAACAGGGGTGCAACTAATGAAAAACTGTTTTTT	CASSNRGATNEKLFF
TRBV6-5	few	TRBD2	TRBJ2-5	TGTGCCAGCAGTCGAGGGCTAGCGGGCCGAGAGACCCAGTACTTC	CASSRGLAGRETQYF
TRBV18	-	TRBD1	TRBJ2-7	TGTGCCAGCTCACGGGACAGGGCGTACGAGCAGTACTTC	CASSRDRAYEQYF
TRBV24-1	few	TRBD2	TRBJ2-1	TGTGCCACCAGTGATTTACTGCCAGGGCGGGAGAATGAGCAGTTCTTC	CATSDLLPGRENEQFF
TRBV28	-	TRBD2	TRBJ2-1	TGTGCCAGCACTAGCGGCCTAAGAAATGAGCAGTTCTTC	CASTSGLRNEQFF